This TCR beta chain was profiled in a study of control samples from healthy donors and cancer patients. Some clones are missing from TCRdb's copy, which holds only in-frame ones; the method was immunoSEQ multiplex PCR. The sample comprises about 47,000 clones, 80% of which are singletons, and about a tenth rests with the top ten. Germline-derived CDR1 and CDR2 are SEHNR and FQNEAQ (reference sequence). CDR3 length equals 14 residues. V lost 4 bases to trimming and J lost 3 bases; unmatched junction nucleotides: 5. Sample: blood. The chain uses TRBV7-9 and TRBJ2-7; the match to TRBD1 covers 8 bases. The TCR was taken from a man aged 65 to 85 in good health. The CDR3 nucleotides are TGTGCCAGCAGCTCAGGGGGCGAAATCTACGAGCAGTACTTC. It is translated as CASSSGGEIYEQYF. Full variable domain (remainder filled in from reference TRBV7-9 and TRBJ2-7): DTGVSQNPRHKITKRGQNVTFRCDPISEHNRLYWYRQTLGQGPEFLTYFQNEAQLEKSRLLSDRFSAERPKGSFSTLEIQRTEQGDSAMYLCASSSGGEIYEQYFGPGTRLTVT.